Below, 29 T cell receptor beta chains from the same sample are listed, as sequenced in a study of T-cell memory formation after mild COVID-19. One entry per CDR3 protein, called by TCRdb with MiXCR from the 5' RACE reads. Of approximately 300,000 distinct CDR3 sequences in the sample, over 7% were seen once. Material: PBMCs or a T cell subset sorted from them (not recorded which). The receptor source for this set is a man aged 18 to 35 who had mild COVID-19 (a few samples of this study predate the infection). Cell type and time point are not known.

This clonotype came up a few times. The chain is built from TRBV15 and TRBJ1-2, with 9 bases fitting TRBD1. The germline V gene has CDR1 LNHNV and CDR2 YYDKDF (reference sequence). CDR3 length: 17 amino acids. V trimming: 0 bases; J trimming: 1 base; junction bases outside the gene matches: 6. CDR3 sequence reads: CATSRDVRQGGNYGYTF. In DNA form, the CDR3 reads TGTGCCACCAGCAGAGATGTTAGACAGGGGGGTAACTATGGCTACACCTTC.

The sample holds many counts of this clonotype. V usage is TRBV7-3 and J usage is TRBJ2-7; 8 nucleotides line up with TRBD1. The CDR3 consists of 15 residues. In germline, CDR1 is SGHTA, CDR2 FQGTGA. Germline trimming cut 4 bases from V and 7 bases from J; bases unmatched to any gene: 12. The CDR3 nucleotides are TGTGCCAGCAGCTCCGGGACAGGCTCCCAGAAGGAGCAGTACTTC. It yields the protein CASSSGTGSQKEQYF. Supplemented by reference TRBV7-3 and TRBJ2-7, the full variable domain reads GAGVSQTPSNKVTEKGKYVELRCDPISGHTALYWYRQSLGQGPEFLIYFQGTGAADDSGLPNDRFFAVRPEGSVSTLKIQRTERGDSAVYLCASSSGTGSQKEQYFGPGTRLTVT.

This clonotype appeared many times. The J gene is TRBJ2-1, the V gene TRBV4-3; no firm D call. This CDR3 is 15 amino acids long. Germline assignment: CDR1 LGHNA and CDR2 YSLEER. V dropped 0 bases and J dropped 0 bases, with 6 bases sitting between them. The CDR3, as DNA: TGCGCCAGCAGCCAAGAACAGAGCTCCTACAATGAGCAGTTCTTC. This gives the protein CASSQEQSSYNEQFF.

The chain recombines TRBV4-1 with TRBJ2-3; no definite D call. V was shortened by 0 bases and J by 0 bases, with 16 bases between the two germline ends. CDR3 length equals 18 residues. CDR1 and CDR2 (germline): MGHRA, YSYEKL. CDR3 region: CASSQDPHSFTSTDTQYF. DNA for the CDR3: TGCGCCAGCAGCCAAGATCCCCACAGCTTCACTAGCACAGATACGCAGTATTTT.

This CDR3 reads CASSRKYDRGSDGYTF. CDR3 coding DNA: TGCGCCAGCAGCCGAAAGTACGACAGGGGCAGCGACGGCTACACCTTC. This chain links TRBV5-1 with TRBJ1-2, with 8 bases fitting TRBD1. J lost 8 bases, V lost 4 bases, and 16 bases had no gene match. This CDR3 region has 16 residues. Germline assignment: CDR1 SGHRS and CDR2 YFSETQ.

The V call is TRBV12-3 or TRBV12-4, the J call TRBJ1-2; 11 nucleotides align to TRBD1. This CDR3 has 15 amino acids. The V and J ends lost 7 bases and 4 bases, in that order; junction bases with no gene match: 8. CDR3 amino acids: CASTRDRGFSYGYTF. The CDR3, as DNA: TGTGCCAGCACTAGGGACAGGGGGTTTTCCTATGGCTACACCTTC.

This clonotype was observed at least ten times. J is TRBJ1-6 and V is TRBV6-2 or TRBV6-3, with TRBD1 as a possible D gene (5 bases). Trimming left V 6 bases short and J 8 bases short, with 14 bases between. In germline, CDR1 is MNHEY, CDR2 SVGEGT. The CDR3 runs 14 residues. The CDR3 DNA reads TGTGCCAGCAGGGGGGGGAACAGTCATTCACCCCTCCACTTT. Its translation: CASRGGNSHSPLHF.

The sample holds a few counts of this clonotype. DNA of the CDR3: TGCAGTGCTAGATTTGCGTACGAGCAGTACTTC. It yields the protein CSARFAYEQYF. The genes are TRBV20-1 and TRBJ2-7; the D is unclear. Germline values: CDR1 DFQATT, CDR2 SNEGSKA (reference sequence). V lost 2 bases and J 4 bases, leaving 6 bases between the germline ends. The CDR3 spans 11 residues.

This clonotype was seen more than once but under ten times. V usage is TRBV4-1 and J usage is TRBJ1-5; D remains unclear. This CDR3 spans 14 amino acids. Germline lookup yields CDR1 MGHRA and CDR2 YSYEKL. Trimming took off 0 bases at V and 4 bases at J, with 7 bases between the two ends. This CDR3 is CASSQERLNQPQHF. The CDR3 coding sequence is TGCGCCAGCAGCCAAGAACGTCTAAATCAGCCCCAGCATTTT.

The table lists this clonotype with many counts. The chain has TRBV7-2 and TRBJ2-1, with a possible D match to TRBD1 (6 bases). Per germline, CDR1 SGHTA and CDR2 FQGNSA. The CDR3 length is 12 residues. Deletions cut 3 bases from V and 10 bases from J, with 10 bases between. CDR3 coding DNA: TGTGCCAGCAGCTTCTGGGGGCGCGAGCAGTTCTTC. It specifies CASSFWGREQFF.

This clonotype was seen many times. The gene calls are TRBV29-1 and TRBJ2-3; D is unresolved. The CDR3 contains 12 residues. CDR1 is SQVTM, CDR2 ANQGSEA, per germline. Trimming removed 4 bases at V and 1 base at J, with 6 bases between. As DNA, the CDR3 is TGCAGCGTTGGGTCTGGCACAGATACGCAGTATTTT. As protein: CSVGSGTDTQYF.

V and J are TRBV5-4 and TRBJ1-2; TRBD1 matches at 8 bases. The V and J ends lost 0 bases and 7 bases, in that order; junction bases with no gene match: 8. The CDR3 contains 15 residues. The germline CDR1 and CDR2 sequences are SGHNT and YYREEE (reference sequence). The CDR3 DNA reads as TGTGCCAGCAGCTTGGATCGGAGTCAGGGGGCTGGCTACACCTTC. It specifies CASSLDRSQGAGYTF.

The table lists this clonotype with a few counts. This chain uses TRBV5-4 with TRBJ1-2, with D unresolved. V dropped 0 bases and J dropped 8 bases, with 11 bases sitting between them. CDR3 length: 13 amino acids. Germline CDR1 and CDR2: SGHNT and YYREEE (reference sequence). The CDR3 loop reads CASSLDGEYGYTF. The CDR3 DNA follows: TGTGCCAGCAGCTTGGATGGGGAATACGGCTACACCTTC.

This clonotype was seen ten or more times. J is TRBJ2-5 and V is TRBV5-1; 9 bases line up with TRBD1. J lost 1 base, V lost 4 bases, and 5 bases had no gene match. The CDR3 sequence is 15 residues long. Germline V gene sequence: CDR1 SGHRS, CDR2 YFSETQ. This CDR3 is CASSGVTGGQETQYF. The DNA for the CDR3 is TGCGCCAGCAGCGGGGTGACAGGGGGCCAAGAGACCCAGTACTTC.

In its sample, this clonotype was seen a few times. The chain combines TRBV4-1 with TRBJ2-5; 12 nucleotides line up with TRBD2. This CDR3 has 21 residues. J was trimmed by 5 bases and V by 2 bases; bases with no gene match: 21. Germline loops: CDR1 MGHRA, CDR2 YSYEKL. CDR3 sequence: CASSQSNLASGGAVAWETQYF. The CDR3 nucleotides read TGCGCCAGCAGCCAAAGTAACCTCGCTAGCGGGGGGGCAGTAGCGTGGGAGACCCAGTACTTC.

This clonotype was picked up many times. The rearrangement links TRBV20-1 to TRBJ1-2; 8 bases are a match to TRBD1. CDR3 length equals 14 residues. V lost 3 bases, J lost 6 bases, and 9 bases stayed unmatched. Germline V gene data show CDR1 as DFQATT and CDR2 as SNEGSKA (reference sequence). CDR3 sequence reads: CSARGTGLDNGYTF. CDR3 bases: TGCAGTGCTAGGGGGACAGGATTAGATAATGGCTACACCTTC.

The V call is TRBV29-1, the J call TRBJ1-4; 9 positions agree with TRBD1. Unmatched junction bases numbered 3, after V lost 4 bases and J lost 6 bases. The CDR3 has 13 residues. CDR1 is SQVTM and CDR2 is ANQGSEA in the germline V gene. CDR3 in DNA: TGCAGCGTTGCCTGGACAGGGGATGAAAAACTGTTTTTT. Its protein product is CSVAWTGDEKLFF.

The chain links TRBV12-3 or TRBV12-4 to TRBJ2-6; D tentatively reads TRBD1 or TRBD2 (5 bases each). CDR3 length equals 15 residues. The germline V and J ends were trimmed by 2 bases and 12 bases, with 17 bases remaining between them. The CDR3 DNA reads TGTGCCAGCAGTTTACGGGGCCTGCAGGCTGGCGTCCTGACTTTC. The encoded protein is CASSLRGLQAGVLTF.

This chain joins TRBV6-2 or TRBV6-3 and TRBJ2-6, with D perhaps TRBD1 (5 bases). The CDR3 contains 15 residues. Germline V gene lookup returns CDR1 MNHEY and CDR2 SVGEGT. Trimming stripped 4 bases from V and 0 bases from J, with 7 bases between. For the CDR3, the DNA is TGTGCCAGCAGTTGGGGCGGCTCTGGGGCCAACGTCCTGACTTTC. Translating gives CASSWGGSGANVLTF.

This clonotype was counted only a few times. The chain carries TRBV4-1 and TRBJ1-4; TRBD1 matches 7 bases. The CDR3 spans 19 residues. J gave up 3 bases and V 4 bases, and 17 bases lay outside the gene matches. Per germline, CDR1 MGHRA and CDR2 YSYEKL. The DNA of the CDR3 is TGCGCCAGCAGCCCGGACGGAGGACTAGGGGGCCCGGCTAATGAAAAACTGTTTTTT. As protein: CASSPDGGLGGPANEKLFF.

At least ten counts were recorded for this clonotype. CDR3 DNA sequence: TGTGCCAGCAGTTTATCCGCAGGGGGCTGGAAGACCCAGTACTTC. Translated, it gives CASSLSAGGWKTQYF. The chain recombines TRBV27 with TRBJ2-5; 8 bases agree with TRBD1. Germline V lookup: CDR1 MNHEY, CDR2 SMNVEV (reference sequence). The length of the CDR3 is 15 residues. Trimming at V came to 0 bases and at J to 6 bases, leaving 6 bases not matched to a gene.

As regards this clonotype: A junction boundary mismatches the germline segment, possibly from a read error. The chain has TRBV5-1 and TRBJ1-1; D perhaps matches TRBD1 (6 bases). The CDR3 is 15 amino acids. CDR1 and CDR2 (germline): SGHRS, YFSETQ. The CDR3 sequence: CASSLVEGVKTEAFF. The CDR3 coding sequence is TGCGCCAGCAGCTTGGTCGAGGGGGTGAAAACTGAAGCTTTCTTT.

Written as DNA, the CDR3 is TGTGCCAGCAGCCCCTGGATGGGAGAATATACGCAGTATTTT. This sequence encodes CASSPWMGEYTQYF. V usage is TRBV3-1 and J usage is TRBJ2-3; a possible D gene is TRBD2 (5 bases). The CDR3 sequence is 14 residues long. Germline-derived CDR1 and CDR2 are LGHDT and YNNKEL (reference sequence). The germline V and J ends were trimmed by 4 bases and 7 bases, with 15 bases remaining between them.

J is TRBJ2-2 and V is TRBV9; 9 bases are shared with TRBD1. Trimming removed 3 bases from V and 3 bases from J; junction bases left unmatched: 3. Germline V gene data show CDR1 as SGDLS and CDR2 as YYNGEE. The CDR3 extends over 15 amino acids. This CDR3 reads CASSGGQGYTGELFF. The CDR3 DNA follows: TGTGCCAGCAGCGGGGGACAGGGTTACACCGGGGAGCTGTTTTTT.

A few counts support this clonotype. V usage is TRBV10-3 and J usage is TRBJ2-5; D perhaps matches TRBD2 (5 bases). The CDR3 is 13 amino acids. The germline gives CDR1 ENHRY, CDR2 SYGVKD. The ends were cut back, 4 bases at V and 5 bases at J, with 11 bases in the middle. The CDR3 DNA reads as TGTGCCATCAGTGGAAGCGGCCAGGAGACCCAGTACTTC. Translated, it gives CAISGSGQETQYF.

The chain couples TRBV7-9 to TRBJ1-1, with TRBD1 as a possible D gene (5 bases). CDR1 is SEHNR and CDR2 is FQNEAQ in the germline V gene (reference sequence). The CDR3 totals 16 residues. V lost 1 base and J 5 bases, leaving 17 bases between the germline ends. CDR3 loop: CASSLGSRGEVTEAFF. The CDR3 nucleotides read TGTGCCAGCAGCTTAGGCAGTAGGGGCGAGGTTACTGAAGCTTTCTTT.

The rearrangement links TRBV2 to TRBJ1-3, with 8 nucleotides matching TRBD1. Germline V gene sequence: CDR1 SNHLY, CDR2 FYNNEI. Trimming cost V 6 bases and J 4 bases; bases outside gene matches: 5. This CDR3 has 14 residues. For the CDR3, the DNA is TGTGCCAGCAGCGTCGACAGGGGAGGAAACACCATATATTTT. Translated: CASSVDRGGNTIYF.

V and J are TRBV7-2 and TRBJ2-2; 8 nucleotides align to TRBD1. The CDR3 consists of 16 residues. V was pared by 5 bases and J by 4 bases, with 9 bases of the junction left unmatched. Germline-derived CDR1 and CDR2 are SGHTA and FQGNSA. CDR3 loop: CASSPRTGQFTGELFF. The CDR3 DNA reads as TGTGCCAGCAGCCCCAGGACAGGGCAATTCACCGGGGAGCTGTTTTTT.

This clonotype was detected only a few times. The chain joins TRBV5-4 to TRBJ2-3; D assignment may be TRBD1 or TRBD2 (5 bases each). The ends were cut back, 4 bases at V and 5 bases at J, with 20 bases in the middle. From germline, CDR1 is SGHNT and CDR2 YYREEE (reference sequence). The CDR3 runs to 16 residues. In DNA, the CDR3 is TGTGCCAGCAGCCCCGTGGGACGCCGAAACGTAGATACGCAGTATTTT. It yields the protein CASSPVGRRNVDTQYF. Based on the CDR3 plus reference TRBV5-4 and TRBJ2-3, the full variable domain is ETGVTQSPTHLIKTRGQQVTLRCSSQSGHNTVSWYQQALGQGPQFIFQYYREEENGRGNFPPRFSGLQFPNYSSELNVNALELDDSALYLCASSPVGRRNVDTQYFGPGTRLTVL.